The 4 T cell receptor beta chains given below trace back to one sample, sequenced in a study of cytomegalovirus exposure and HLA in healthy donors. 13 Jbeta primers and 60 Vbeta primers were used for the PCR. The repertoire was sequenced with immunoSEQ multiplex PCR; TCRdb's copy has only in-frame clones and lacks some. The sample has 140,000 or so clones, roughly two thirds seen once. Sample: PBMCs. The receptors derive from a male donor in good health and CMV-seronegative.

In nucleotides, the CDR3 is TGTGCCAGTAGTATAAACAGGGCAAATGAAAAACTGTTTTTT. Translated: CASSINRANEKLFF. This rearrangement joins TRBV19 to TRBJ1-4; a weak D match, TRBD1 (6 bases). V shed 2 bases and J shed 5 bases, with 9 bases lying between them. This CDR3 contains 14 residues. Germline CDR1 is LNHDA and CDR2 is SQIVND (reference sequence).

The chain carries TRBV7-2 and TRBJ2-7; a possible D gene is TRBD2 (5 bases). Germline loops: CDR1 SGHTA, CDR2 FQGNSA. The CDR3 covers 15 residues. V dropped 2 bases and J dropped 3 bases, with 14 bases sitting between them. The CDR3 here is CASSLRETLNYEQYF. As DNA, the CDR3 is TGTGCCAGCAGCTTAAGGGAGACCCTGAACTACGAGCAGTACTTC. Full variable domain (remainder filled in from reference TRBV7-2 and TRBJ2-7): GAGVSQSPSNKVTEKGKDVELRCDPISGHTALYWYRQSLGQGLEFLIYFQGNSAPDKSGLPSDRFSAERTGGSVSTLTIQRTQQEDSAVYLCASSLRETLNYEQYFGPGTRLTVT.

This clone has a single count. The chain has TRBV6-1 and TRBJ1-3; the match to TRBD1 covers 7 bases. The junction had 8 bases not matched to a gene; V was cut back by 2 bases and J by 4 bases. CDR1 and CDR2 (germline): MNHNS, SASEGT. The CDR3 has 16 residues. The CDR3 is CASSELVRGSGNTIYF. For the CDR3, the DNA is TGTGCCAGCAGTGAATTAGTCAGGGGGTCAGGAAACACCATATATTTT.

The rearrangement joins TRBV10-1 to TRBJ2-1; perhaps TRBD1 as D (6 bases). The CDR3 sequence is 18 residues long. CDR1 is WNHNN and CDR2 is SYGVQD in the germline V gene (reference sequence). V shed 1 base and J shed 0 bases, with 16 bases lying between them. CDR3 protein: CASSELKRAGVSYNEQFF. Written as DNA, the CDR3 is TGCGCCAGCAGTGAGTTAAAGAGGGCAGGGGTCTCCTACAATGAGCAGTTCTTC.